The table lists the clone carrying this TCR beta chain with a few counts. Its antigen is unknown. Naive CD45RA+ and memory CD45RA-negative subsets were split from CD4+ cells. The record originates from a study of shared clonotypes between healthy human individuals. General study points: In several donors, approximately 5% of naive CD4 clonotypes appeared in common. Sequencing of the sorted subsets was shown by rarefaction to be incomplete despite large depth.

Assay: immunoSEQ multiplex PCR; the TCRdb copy retains only in-frame clones and omits some. This table holds 2 million to 2.5 million clones, under 97% found once. Germline V gene lookup returns CDR1 LNHNV and CDR2 YYDKDF (reference sequence). CDR3 length: 14 amino acids. Trimming left V 0 bases short and J 4 bases short, with 7 bases between. This receptor was identified in a man between 18 and 29 years old in good health. Sequencing was performed on naive CD4+ T cells sorted from blood. Subset here: CD45RA+ positively selected. The rearrangement links TRBV15 to TRBJ1-3; D possibly corresponds to TRBD1 (5 bases). CDR3 protein: CATSRDRGGNTIYF. CDR3 nucleotide sequence: TGTGCCACCAGCAGAGATAGGGGCGGAAACACCATATATTTT.